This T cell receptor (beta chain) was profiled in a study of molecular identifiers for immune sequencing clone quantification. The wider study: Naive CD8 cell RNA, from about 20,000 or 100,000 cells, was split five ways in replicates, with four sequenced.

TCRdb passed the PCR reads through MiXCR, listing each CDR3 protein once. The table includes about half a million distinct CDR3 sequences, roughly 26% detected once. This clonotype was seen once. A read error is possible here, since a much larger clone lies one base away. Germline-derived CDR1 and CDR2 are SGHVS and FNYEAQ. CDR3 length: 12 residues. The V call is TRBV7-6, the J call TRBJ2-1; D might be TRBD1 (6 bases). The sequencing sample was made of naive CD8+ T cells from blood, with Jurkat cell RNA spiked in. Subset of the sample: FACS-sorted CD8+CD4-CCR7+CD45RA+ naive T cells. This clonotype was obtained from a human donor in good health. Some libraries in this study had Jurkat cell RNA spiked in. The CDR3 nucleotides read TGTGTCAGCAGCCCAAGGACAGATGAGCAGTTCTTC. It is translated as CVSSPRTDEQFF.